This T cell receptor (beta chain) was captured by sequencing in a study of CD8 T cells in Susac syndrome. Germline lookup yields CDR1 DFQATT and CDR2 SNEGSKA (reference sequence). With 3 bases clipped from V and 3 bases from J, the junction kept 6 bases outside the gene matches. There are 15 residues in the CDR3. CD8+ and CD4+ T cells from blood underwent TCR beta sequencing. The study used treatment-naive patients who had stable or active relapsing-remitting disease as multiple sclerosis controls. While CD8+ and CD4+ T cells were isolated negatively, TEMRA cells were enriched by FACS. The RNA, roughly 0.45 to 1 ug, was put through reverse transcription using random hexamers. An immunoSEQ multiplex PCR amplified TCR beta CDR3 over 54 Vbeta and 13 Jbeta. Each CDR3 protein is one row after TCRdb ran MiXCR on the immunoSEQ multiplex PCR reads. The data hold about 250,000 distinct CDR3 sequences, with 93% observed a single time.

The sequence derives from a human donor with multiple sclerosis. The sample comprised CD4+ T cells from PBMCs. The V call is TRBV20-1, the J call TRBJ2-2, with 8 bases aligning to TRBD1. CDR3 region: CSASPGTGYTGELFF. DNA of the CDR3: TGCAGTGCTAGCCCCGGGACAGGCTACACCGGGGAGCTGTTTTTT.